The 9 T cell receptor beta chains given below trace back to one sample, sequenced in a study of yellow fever vaccine responses in identical twins. TCRdb reprocessed the RT-PCR reads via MiXCR and lists one record per CDR3 protein. The sample includes 5,700 or so distinct CDR3 sequences, roughly 90% of them seen just once. The sequenced sample was T cells from blood (PBMCs), unsorted or a sorted subset (not recorded which), obtained before or after yellow fever vaccination (not recorded which). Receptors originate from a woman aged 18-29 years who received the yellow fever vaccine.

This chain uses TRBV11-2 with TRBJ2-7; the D is unclear. The germline V gene has CDR1 SGHAT and CDR2 FQNNGV. Trimming shortened V by 1 base and J by 3 bases, and 16 bases separated the two germline ends. This CDR3 contains 16 residues. Here the CDR3 reads CASSLVGNDLLYEQYF. In DNA form, the CDR3 reads TGTGCCAGCAGCTTAGTAGGGAATGATCTCCTCTACGAGCAGTACTTC.

The chain is built from TRBV7-6 and TRBJ2-1, with no clear D. This CDR3 spans 14 amino acids. Trimming stripped 5 bases from V and 3 bases from J, with 11 bases between. In germline, CDR1 is SGHVS, CDR2 FNYEAQ. This CDR3 is CASSASVGYNEQFF. In nucleotides, the CDR3 is TGTGCCAGCAGCGCTTCGGTCGGCTACAATGAGCAGTTCTTC.

This chain joins TRBV15 and TRBJ2-5, with 7 bases aligning to TRBD2. J gave up 0 bases and V 1 base, and 5 bases lay outside the gene matches. Germline CDR1 reads LNHNV; CDR2 reads YYDKDF (reference sequence). The CDR3 covers 16 residues. The CDR3 region has the DNA TGTGCCACCAGCAGAGTGCGGGGGAAGTACCAAGAGACCCAGTACTTC. Translated, it gives CATSRVRGKYQETQYF.

This chain joins TRBV7-2 and TRBJ2-5, with D unclear. The CDR3 extends over 12 amino acids. Germline loops: CDR1 SGHTA, CDR2 FQGNSA. The V gene lost 5 bases and the J gene lost 5 bases, with 9 bases spanning the gap. In DNA, the CDR3 is TGTGCCAGCAGCCCCGGACGGGAGACCCAGTACTTC. Translated: CASSPGRETQYF.

The chain has TRBV10-3 and TRBJ2-1; 7 nucleotides agree with TRBD2. The germline CDR1 and CDR2 sequences are ENHRY and SYGVKD. The CDR3 length is 15 residues. The ends lost 7 bases at V and 2 bases at J; junction bases unmatched: 8. The CDR3 nucleotides read TGTGCCATCAACCCCGGGGGAGGGCCCTACAATGAGCAGTTCTTC. It codes for CAINPGGGPYNEQFF.

The table lists this clonotype with a count of one. CDR3 nucleotide sequence: TGTGCCAGCAGTGAAGAGATAGCGGGATTGTACAATGAGCAGTTCTTC. This translates into CASSEEIAGLYNEQFF. This chain links TRBV2 with TRBJ2-1, with 8 positions matching TRBD2. The CDR3 is 16 amino acids. Germline-derived CDR1 and CDR2 are SNHLY and FYNNEI. The J segment lost 4 bases and the V segment lost 1 base, leaving 6 bases of the junction unmatched.

This sequence joins TRBV10-3 and TRBJ1-1; 7 bases agree with TRBD1. The V gene end was trimmed by 5 bases and the J gene end by 7 bases; junction bases not matched to a gene: 10. The V gene's germline CDR1 is ENHRY and CDR2 SYGVKD. The CDR3 length is 14 residues. The CDR3: CAISPTGTQGEAFF. The CDR3 coding sequence is TGTGCCATCAGTCCGACAGGGACCCAGGGTGAAGCTTTCTTT.

In regard to this clonotype: One end of the junction varies from germline; a read error may be responsible. The V call is TRBV7-3, the J call TRBJ1-3; 12 bases are a match to TRBD1. The CDR3 extends over 17 amino acids. From germline, CDR1 is SGHTA and CDR2 FQGTGA. This chain's CDR3 is CASSLTLGTGGGNTIYF. The CDR3, as DNA: TGTGCCAGCAGCCTAACCCTCGGGACAGGGGGCGGAAACACCATATATTTT.

V usage is TRBV12-3 or TRBV12-4 and J usage is TRBJ2-1, with a weak D call TRBD1 (6 bases). This CDR3 spans 16 amino acids. Trimming removed 7 bases at V and 4 bases at J, with 20 bases between. Here the CDR3 reads CASNSIRGPTYNEQFF. The CDR3 DNA reads TGTGCCAGCAACTCAATCAGGGGTCCTACTTACAATGAGCAGTTCTTC.